One sample yielded the 32 T cell receptor beta chains listed below, sequenced in a study of blood T cell repertoires in COVID-19. The repertoire was sequenced with immunoSEQ multiplex PCR; TCRdb's copy has only in-frame clones and lacks some. In the table there are about 88,000 clones, 88% of which are singletons. Sequencing was performed on peripheral blood. Every receptor here comes from a woman of 80 years or more with acute or convalescent COVID-19.

The chain carries TRBV14 and TRBJ1-6; TRBD1 is a possible D gene (5 bases). The V end was cut by 1 base, the J end by 7 bases, with 8 bases between. The CDR3 is 14 residues long. Germline CDR1 reads SGHDN; CDR2 reads FVKESK. The CDR3 region is CASSQVGGNSPLHF. The CDR3 coding sequence is TGTGCCAGCAGCCAAGTTGGGGGGAATTCACCCCTCCACTTT.

This sequence joins TRBV3-1 (or the pseudogene TRBV3-2) and TRBJ2-5, with 8 bases identical to TRBD2. V lost 3 bases and J lost 4; bases outside the gene matches: 4. This CDR3 region has 14 residues. Germline CDR1 LGHDT, CDR2 YNNKEL (reference sequence). CDR3 in DNA: TGTGCCAGCAGCCACAGCGGGAGTTCAGAGACCCAGTACTTC. Translation: CASSHSGSSETQYF.

This chain uses TRBV5-4 with TRBJ1-4; 8 bases match TRBD1. The CDR3 sequence is 14 residues long. Unmatched junction bases numbered 3, after V lost 0 bases and J lost 8 bases. Looked up from germline, CDR1 is SGHNT and CDR2 is YYREEE (reference sequence). The CDR3 nucleotides read TGTGCCAGCAGCTTGGGGACAGGGCGAGAAAAACTGTTTTTT. Protein sequence: CASSLGTGREKLFF. Full variable domain (outside the CDR3, taken from reference TRBV5-4 and TRBJ1-4): ETGVTQSPTHLIKTRGQQVTLRCSSQSGHNTVSWYQQALGQGPQFIFQYYREEENGRGNFPPRFSGLQFPNYSSELNVNALELDDSALYLCASSLGTGREKLFFGSGTQLSVL.

The chain recombines TRBV19 with TRBJ1-2, with D possibly matching TRBD1 (5 bases). Germline loops: CDR1 LNHDA, CDR2 SQIVND (reference sequence). Between the trimmed V and J ends, which lost 10 bases and 8 bases, there was a span of 23 bases. The CDR3 extends over 14 amino acids. CDR3: CATSGGPGTEGYTF. CDR3 nucleotide sequence: TGTGCCACGTCGGGAGGGCCAGGGACGGAAGGCTACACCTTC. The variable domain in full, with the rest retrieved from reference TRBV19 and TRBJ1-2, is DGGITQSPKYLFRKEGQNVTLSCEQNLNHDAMYWYRQDPGQGLRLIYYSQIVNDFQKGDIAEGYSVSREKKESFPLTVTSAQKNPTAFYLCATSGGPGTEGYTFGSGTRLTVV.

The chain uses TRBV27 and TRBJ1-2; D is possibly TRBD1 (6 bases). Germline-derived CDR1 and CDR2 are MNHEY and SMNVEV (reference sequence). Trimming pared 4 bases from V and 8 bases from J, leaving 11 bases between. The CDR3 runs to 12 residues. The CDR3 sequence is CASSSGVKGYTF. For the CDR3, the DNA is TGTGCCAGCAGTTCAGGGGTTAAAGGCTACACCTTC.

The chain joins TRBV7-2 to TRBJ2-1; 12 nucleotides align to TRBD2. V dropped 1 base and J dropped 1; count of bases not matched to a gene: 2. CDR1 is SGHTA, CDR2 FQGNSA, per germline. The length of the CDR3 is 17 residues. CDR3 loop: CASSLVTSGSSYNEQFF. CDR3 sequence (DNA): TGTGCCAGCAGCTTAGTGACTAGCGGGAGTTCCTACAATGAGCAGTTCTTC.

The chain joins TRBV2 to TRBJ1-6; 9 bases line up with TRBD1. The CDR3 is 16 amino acids. The V segment lost 8 bases and the J segment 4 bases; nucleotides outside the gene matches: 9. Germline V CDR1 and CDR2: SNHLY, FYNNEI. DNA of the CDR3: TGTGCCAGCTGCTGGGACAGGGAAATATATAATTCACCCCTCCACTTT. Translation: CASCWDREIYNSPLHF.

V and J are TRBV18 and TRBJ2-3; possible D gene TRBD2, 5 bases. Germline assignment: CDR1 KGHSH and CDR2 LQKENI. Trimming shortened V by 2 bases and J by 4 bases, and 13 bases separated the two germline ends. This CDR3 comprises 15 residues. As DNA, the CDR3 is TGTGCCAGCTCACCAGGAGAGGGAAGTGCAGATACGCAGTATTTT. Translating it yields CASSPGEGSADTQYF.

The rearrangement links TRBV27 to TRBJ1-3; the D gene is possibly TRBD1 (6 bases). Germline loops: CDR1 MNHEY, CDR2 SMNVEV (reference sequence). This CDR3 spans 17 amino acids. V lost 6 bases and J lost 0, with 18 bases in between. The CDR3 region is CASSPEGGALSGNTIYF. The CDR3 DNA sequence: TGTGCCAGCAGCCCCGAGGGGGGGGCACTCTCTGGAAACACCATATATTTT.

The chain uses TRBV19 and TRBJ1-3; D gene ambiguous. CDR3 length equals 18 residues. V gave up 3 bases and J gave up 0 bases, with 18 bases separating them. Germline loops: CDR1 LNHDA, CDR2 SQIVND (reference sequence). CDR3 DNA sequence: TGTGCCAGTAGTATCCGGGGAGGAAGCGTAAGCTCTGGAAACACCATATATTTT. Translation gives CASSIRGGSVSSGNTIYF.

The rearrangement joins TRBV28 to TRBJ2-3; 9 nucleotides match TRBD2. Trimming cost V 1 base and J 4 bases; bases outside gene matches: 6. The CDR3 is 16 residues long. The germline CDR1 and CDR2 sequences are MDHEN and SYDVKM. The CDR3 protein is CASSLSREGLPDTQYF. DNA of the CDR3: TGTGCCAGCAGTTTATCGCGGGAGGGCCTTCCAGATACGCAGTATTTT. The entire variable domain, with the rest obtained from reference TRBV28 and TRBJ2-3, is as follows: DVKVTQSSRYLVKRTGEKVFLECVQDMDHENMFWYRQDPGLGLRLIYFSYDVKMKEKGDIPEGYSVSREKKERFSLILESASTNQTSMYLCASSLSREGLPDTQYFGPGTRLTVL.

This chain joins TRBV7-2 and TRBJ1-5; TRBD1 matches 7 bases. The CDR3 covers 15 residues. The trim removed 5 bases at V and 3 bases at J, leaving 7 bases unmatched. Germline loops: CDR1 SGHTA, CDR2 FQGNSA. The CDR3, as DNA: TGTGCCAGCAGCCCCTCGGGACAGAACAATCAGCCCCAGCATTTT. Translation gives CASSPSGQNNQPQHF.

The chain uses TRBV11-3 and TRBJ2-1, with D possibly being TRBD2 (6 bases). The CDR3 has 13 amino acids. Germline CDR1 and CDR2: SGHNT and YENEEA. V lost 3 bases and J lost 4, with 7 bases in between. CDR3 bases: TGTGCCAGCAGCTTCCGGGGGTACAATGAGCAGTTCTTC. It encodes CASSFRGYNEQFF.

V is TRBV12-3 or TRBV12-4 and J is TRBJ1-1, with D tentatively TRBD1 (5 bases). Trimming pared 1 base from V and 9 bases from J, leaving 9 bases between. There are 12 residues in the CDR3. In DNA form, the CDR3 reads TGTGCCAGCAGTTTAGTCGACAGCAAAGCTTTCTTT. It yields the protein CASSLVDSKAFF.

The rearrangement joins TRBV3-1 (or the pseudogene TRBV3-2) to TRBJ1-2; a possible D gene is TRBD1 (6 bases). The germline V gene has CDR1 LGHDT and CDR2 YNNKEL (reference sequence). The CDR3 is made up of 15 amino acids. The V end lost 1 base, the J end lost 8 bases, and 17 bases lay between the germline ends. The CDR3 is CASSQGGMGARGYTF. As DNA, the CDR3 is TGTGCCAGCAGCCAAGGGGGGATGGGGGCGCGGGGCTACACCTTC.

This chain links TRBV5-8 with TRBJ1-1; 8 positions match TRBD1. Germline CDR1 SGHTS, CDR2 YDEGEE. The trim removed 1 base at V and 4 bases at J, leaving 3 bases unmatched. The CDR3 length is 14 residues. The CDR3 coding sequence is TGTGCCAGCAGCTTGCAGGGGGCGATCACTGAAGCTTTCTTT. Its translation: CASSLQGAITEAFF.

As concerns this clone: At one end the junction does not follow the germline gene, possibly because of a read error. V and J are TRBV29-1 and TRBJ2-1, with D possibly matching TRBD2 (6 bases). This CDR3 is 14 amino acids long. In germline, CDR1 is SQVTM, CDR2 ANQGSEA. CDR3 in amino acids: CGVDSGLPGSEQFF. For the CDR3, the DNA is TGCGGCGTTGATTCGGGACTCCCGGGGAGTGAGCAGTTCTTC.

This CDR3 reads CASALSGLAEAQYF. CDR3 nucleotide sequence: TGTGCCAGCGCCCTCTCCGGACTAGCTGAGGCCCAGTACTTC. The chain has TRBV7-9 and TRBJ2-5, with 8 bases matching TRBD2. V trimming: 8 bases; J trimming: 9 bases; junction bases outside the gene matches: 14. The CDR3 has 14 amino acids. Germline assignment: CDR1 SEHNR and CDR2 FQNEAQ (reference sequence).

DNA of the CDR3: TGTGCCAGCAGCTGGGGAGGGATCAATCAGCCCCAGCATTTT. It specifies CASSWGGINQPQHF. The V call is TRBV5-6, the J call TRBJ1-5, with D hard to call. The V gene's germline CDR1 is SGHDT and CDR2 YYEEEE. Trimming pared 3 bases from V and 3 bases from J, leaving 10 bases between. CDR3 length: 14 residues. The full variable domain, rest sourced from reference TRBV5-6 and TRBJ1-5, is DAGVTQSPTHLIKTRGQQVTLRCSPKSGHDTVSWYQQALGQGPQFIFQYYEEEERQRGNFPDRFSGHQFPNYSSELNVNALLLGDSALYLCASSWGGINQPQHFGDGTRLSIL.

This clone has just one count. The chain recombines TRBV5-1 with TRBJ2-3; D unresolved. The CDR3 loop spans 12 amino acids. Germline loops: CDR1 SGHRS, CDR2 YFSETQ. V was cut by 3 bases and J by 5 bases, with 7 bases left in between. The CDR3 DNA is TGCGCCAGCAGCTCGTTTAGAGATACGCAGTATTTT. Its protein is CASSSFRDTQYF.

The rearrangement joins TRBV11-3 to TRBJ1-1; D call uncertain. This CDR3 comprises 13 residues. Germline V gene lookup returns CDR1 SGHNT and CDR2 YENEEA. V was clipped by 5 bases and J by 1 base, with 8 bases between them. The CDR3 nucleotides are TGTGCCAGCAGCCTCGGGTCGAACACTGAAGCTTTCTTT. Protein sequence: CASSLGSNTEAFF.

The chain has TRBV7-8 and TRBJ2-7; 10 bases fit TRBD1. V was pared by 5 bases and J by 0 bases, with 4 bases of the junction left unmatched. CDR3 length: 15 amino acids. Germline V CDR1 and CDR2: SGHVS, FQNEAQ. For the CDR3, the DNA is TGTGCCAGCAGCGTGGGACAGGGGTACTCCTACGAGCAGTACTTC. This gives the protein CASSVGQGYSYEQYF.

V usage is TRBV6-2 or TRBV6-3 and J usage is TRBJ2-1, with 8 bases that match TRBD2. CDR1 and CDR2 from the germline V gene are MNHEY and SVGEGT. This CDR3 spans 13 amino acids. Unmatched junction bases numbered 3, after V lost 7 bases and J lost 4 bases. CDR3 bases: TGTGCCAGCACCCCTAGCGGGTACAATGAGCAGTTCTTC. It encodes CASTPSGYNEQFF.

This chain links TRBV18 with TRBJ1-1; D ambiguous. The CDR3 totals 16 residues. V shed 0 bases and J shed 4 bases, with 15 bases lying between them. CDR1 and CDR2 from the germline V gene are KGHSH and LQKENI. DNA of the CDR3: TGTGCCAGCTCACCACCGCGGGCACAGAGAGTCACTGAAGCTTTCTTT. Translation: CASSPPRAQRVTEAFF.

The CDR3 sequence is CASSLDPRGTNYGYTF. The CDR3 DNA is TGTGCCAGCAGCTTGGACCCCAGGGGGACTAACTATGGCTACACCTTC. The chain uses TRBV5-5 and TRBJ1-2; 7 positions match TRBD1. The CDR3 is 16 amino acids. Germline V gene sequence: CDR1 SGHKS, CDR2 YYEKEE (reference sequence). J lost 0 bases, V lost 0 bases, and 5 bases had no gene match.

CDR3 region: CASSERATSFYEQYF. The DNA for the CDR3 is TGTGCCAGCAGTGAGCGGGCCACTTCTTTCTACGAGCAGTACTTC. The gene calls are TRBV2 and TRBJ2-7; tentatively, D is TRBD2 (5 bases). V was shortened by 3 bases and J by 3 bases, with 15 bases between the two germline ends. The CDR3 totals 15 residues. Germline lookup yields CDR1 SNHLY and CDR2 FYNNEI.

The chain has TRBV28 and TRBJ2-7, with 10 bases aligning to TRBD1. Trimming removed 3 bases from V and 4 bases from J; junction bases left unmatched: 9. The CDR3 loop spans 16 amino acids. The germline gives CDR1 MDHEN, CDR2 SYDVKM. As DNA, the CDR3 is TGTGCCAGCAGTTTGGGTTTAGGGACAGGGGTATACGAGCAGTACTTC. Protein sequence: CASSLGLGTGVYEQYF.

J is TRBJ2-3 and V is TRBV5-1; D call uncertain. The V end lost 1 base, the J end lost 0 bases, and 3 bases lay between the germline ends. This CDR3 region has 13 residues. Germline V gene data show CDR1 as SGHRS and CDR2 as YFSETQ. This chain's CDR3 is CASSLISTDTQYF. The CDR3 coding sequence is TGCGCCAGCAGCTTGATAAGCACAGATACGCAGTATTTT. Variable domain in full (rest from reference TRBV5-1 and TRBJ2-3): KAGVTQTPRYLIKTRGQQVTLSCSPISGHRSVSWYQQTPGQGLQFLFEYFSETQRNKGNFPGRFSGRQFSNSRSEMNVSTLELGDSALYLCASSLISTDTQYFGPGTRLTVL.

The chain is built from TRBV2 and TRBJ1-1, with 8 bases identical to TRBD1. CDR1 and CDR2 (germline): SNHLY, FYNNEI. J lost 3 bases, V lost 6 bases, and 9 bases had no gene match. The CDR3 spans 15 residues. The CDR3 coding sequence is TGTGCCAGCAGCGAACTCGGGACAGGCCACACTGAAGCTTTCTTT. Protein sequence: CASSELGTGHTEAFF.

The gene calls are TRBV2 and TRBJ2-3; 16 bases agree with TRBD2. Germline V gene data show CDR1 as SNHLY and CDR2 as FYNNEI. V lost 5 bases, J lost 6 bases, and 8 bases stayed unmatched. This CDR3 spans 17 amino acids. The CDR3 region has the DNA TGTGCCAGCAGTCCCGGGACTAGCGGGGGGGTACCCGATACGCAGTATTTT. Translated, it gives CASSPGTSGGVPDTQYF.

This clone turned up a few times. The rearrangement joins TRBV7-9 to TRBJ1-3; D uncertain. The CDR3 is 13 residues long. The V and J ends lost 6 bases and 0 bases respectively, with 6 bases between them. Looked up from germline, CDR1 is SEHNR and CDR2 is FQNEAQ (reference sequence). In nucleotides, the CDR3 is TGTGCCAGCAGTTCTTACTCTGGAAACACCATATATTTT. Encoded protein: CASSSYSGNTIYF.

J is TRBJ2-2 and V is TRBV9; 8 bases fit TRBD1. This CDR3 contains 17 residues. Germline V gives CDR1 SGDLS, CDR2 YYNGEE. J gave up 1 base and V 4 bases, and 9 bases lay outside the gene matches. CDR3: CASSKKPGTGNTGELFF. Written as DNA, the CDR3 is TGTGCCAGCAGCAAAAAGCCCGGGACAGGGAACACCGGGGAGCTGTTTTTT.